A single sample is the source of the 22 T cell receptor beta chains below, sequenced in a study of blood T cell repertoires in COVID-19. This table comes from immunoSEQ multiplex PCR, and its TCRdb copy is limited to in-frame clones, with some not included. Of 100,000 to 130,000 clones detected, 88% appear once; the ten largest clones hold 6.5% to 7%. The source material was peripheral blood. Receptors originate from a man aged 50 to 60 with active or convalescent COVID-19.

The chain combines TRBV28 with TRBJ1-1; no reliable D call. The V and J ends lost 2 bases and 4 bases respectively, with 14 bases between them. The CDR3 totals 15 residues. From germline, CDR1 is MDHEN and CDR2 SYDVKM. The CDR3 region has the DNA TGTGCCAGCAGTTTAGTACAGCTGGTGGCCACTGAAGCTTTCTTT. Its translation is CASSLVQLVATEAFF.

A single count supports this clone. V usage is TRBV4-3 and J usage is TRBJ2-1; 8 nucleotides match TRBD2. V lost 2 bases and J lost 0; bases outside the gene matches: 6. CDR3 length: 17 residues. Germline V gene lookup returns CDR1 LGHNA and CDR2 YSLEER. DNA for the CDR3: TGCGCCAGCAGCCAAAGCGGGAGTGGAAGCTCCTACAATGAGCAGTTCTTC. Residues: CASSQSGSGSSYNEQFF.

CDR3 loop: CASSQLGGDTLTYEQYF. In nucleotides, the CDR3 is TGTGCCAGCAGCCAATTAGGTGGGGACACCTTGACCTACGAGCAGTACTTC. The rearrangement uses TRBV3-1 (or the pseudogene TRBV3-2) and TRBJ2-7; TRBD1 is a possible D gene (6 bases). The V gene's germline CDR1 is LGHDT and CDR2 YNNKEL (reference sequence). Trimming stripped 2 bases from V and 2 bases from J, with 19 bases between. The CDR3 runs 17 residues.

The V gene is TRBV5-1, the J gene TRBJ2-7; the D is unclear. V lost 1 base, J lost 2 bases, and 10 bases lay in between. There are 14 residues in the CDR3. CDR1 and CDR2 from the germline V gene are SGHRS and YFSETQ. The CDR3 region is CASSLSTPPYEQYF. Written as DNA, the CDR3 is TGCGCCAGCAGCTTGAGCACGCCACCCTACGAGCAGTACTTC.

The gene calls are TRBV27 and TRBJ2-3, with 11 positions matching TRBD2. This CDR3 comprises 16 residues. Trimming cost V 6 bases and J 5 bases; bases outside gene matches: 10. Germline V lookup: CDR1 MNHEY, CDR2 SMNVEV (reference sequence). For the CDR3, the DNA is TGTGCCAGCAGCGACCGCCCCCTAGCGGGAGGAGATACGCAGTATTTT. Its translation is CASSDRPLAGGDTQYF.

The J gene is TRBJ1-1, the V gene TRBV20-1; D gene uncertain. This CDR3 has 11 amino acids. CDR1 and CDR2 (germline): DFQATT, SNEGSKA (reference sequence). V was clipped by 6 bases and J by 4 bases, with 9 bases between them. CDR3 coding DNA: TGCAGTGCCGTTGTATCCACTGAAGCTTTCTTT. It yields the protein CSAVVSTEAFF.

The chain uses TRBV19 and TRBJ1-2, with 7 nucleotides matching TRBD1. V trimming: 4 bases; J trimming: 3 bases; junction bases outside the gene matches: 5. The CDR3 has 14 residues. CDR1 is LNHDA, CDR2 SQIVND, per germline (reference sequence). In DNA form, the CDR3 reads TGTGCCAGTAGTACGAGGGGGCTACACTATGGCTACACCTTC. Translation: CASSTRGLHYGYTF.

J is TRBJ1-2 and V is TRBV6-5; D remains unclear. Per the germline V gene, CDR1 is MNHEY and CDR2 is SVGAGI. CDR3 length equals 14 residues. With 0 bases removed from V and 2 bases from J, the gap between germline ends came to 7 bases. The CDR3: CASSYSRTNYGYTF. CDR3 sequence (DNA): TGTGCCAGCAGTTACTCGAGAACCAACTATGGCTACACCTTC.

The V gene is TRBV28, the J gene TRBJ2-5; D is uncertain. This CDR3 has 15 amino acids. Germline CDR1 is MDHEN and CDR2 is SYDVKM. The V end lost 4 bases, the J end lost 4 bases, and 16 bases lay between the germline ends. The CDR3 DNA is TGTGCCAGCAGTTACGATACCCTCTGGAGAGAGACCCAGTACTTC. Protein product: CASSYDTLWRETQYF.

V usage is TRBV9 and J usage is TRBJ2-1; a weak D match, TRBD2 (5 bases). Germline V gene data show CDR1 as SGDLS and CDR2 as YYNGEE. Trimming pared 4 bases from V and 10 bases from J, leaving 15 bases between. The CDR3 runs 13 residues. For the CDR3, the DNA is TGTGCCAGCAGCCGGTCACCGACGGGGGAGCAGTTCTTC. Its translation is CASSRSPTGEQFF.

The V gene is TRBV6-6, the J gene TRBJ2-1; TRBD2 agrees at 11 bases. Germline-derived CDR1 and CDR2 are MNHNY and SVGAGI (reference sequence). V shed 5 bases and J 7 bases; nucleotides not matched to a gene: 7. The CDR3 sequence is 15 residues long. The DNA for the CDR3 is TGTGCCAGCAGTGCTTTAGCGGGAGGGCATAATGAGCAGTTCTTC. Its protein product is CASSALAGGHNEQFF.

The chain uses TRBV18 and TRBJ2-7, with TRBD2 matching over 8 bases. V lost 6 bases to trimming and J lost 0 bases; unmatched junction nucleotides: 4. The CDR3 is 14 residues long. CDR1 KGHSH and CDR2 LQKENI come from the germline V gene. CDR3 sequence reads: CASSLLADSYEQYF. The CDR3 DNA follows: TGTGCCAGCTCCCTACTAGCGGACTCCTACGAGCAGTACTTC.

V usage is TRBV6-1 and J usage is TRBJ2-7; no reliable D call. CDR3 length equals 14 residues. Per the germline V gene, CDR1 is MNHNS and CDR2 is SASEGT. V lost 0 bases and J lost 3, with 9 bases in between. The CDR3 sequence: CASSEAEGDYEQYF. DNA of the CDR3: TGTGCCAGCAGTGAAGCGGAAGGAGACTACGAGCAGTACTTC.

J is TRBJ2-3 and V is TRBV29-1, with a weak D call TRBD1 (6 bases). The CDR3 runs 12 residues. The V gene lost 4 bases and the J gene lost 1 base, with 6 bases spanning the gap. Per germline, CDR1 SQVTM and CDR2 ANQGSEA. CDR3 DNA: TGCAGCGTTGCAGGGGGCACAGATACGCAGTATTTT. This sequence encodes CSVAGGTDTQYF.

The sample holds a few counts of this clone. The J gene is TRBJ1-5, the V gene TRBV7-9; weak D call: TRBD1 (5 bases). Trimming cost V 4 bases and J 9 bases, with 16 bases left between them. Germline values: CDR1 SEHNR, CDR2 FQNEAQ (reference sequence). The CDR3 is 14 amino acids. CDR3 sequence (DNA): TGTGCCAGCAGCTCGGGCCAGGTGGGGGGGCCCCAGCATTTT. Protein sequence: CASSSGQVGGPQHF.

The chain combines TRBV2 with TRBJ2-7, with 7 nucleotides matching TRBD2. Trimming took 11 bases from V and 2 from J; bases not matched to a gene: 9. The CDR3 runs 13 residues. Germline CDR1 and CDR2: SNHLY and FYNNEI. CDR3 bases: TGTGCCTCCCAAGGCGGGGGAACCTACGAGCAGTACTTC. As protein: CASQGGGTYEQYF.

CDR3 coding DNA: TGCGCCAGCCGGCCGGGACTAGCGACATCAAATGAGCAGTTCTTC. Translation: CASRPGLATSNEQFF. The chain carries TRBV4-3 and TRBJ2-1; 10 bases are shared with TRBD2. Germline loops: CDR1 LGHNA, CDR2 YSLEER. CDR3 size: 15 residues. The trim removed 8 bases at V and 7 bases at J, leaving 11 bases unmatched.

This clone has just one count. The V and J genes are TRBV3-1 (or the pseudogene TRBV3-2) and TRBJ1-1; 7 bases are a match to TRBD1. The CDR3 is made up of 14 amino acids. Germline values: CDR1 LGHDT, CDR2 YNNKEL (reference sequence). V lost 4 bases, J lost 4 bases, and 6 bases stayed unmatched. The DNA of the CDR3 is TGTGCCAGCAGCCCCAGACAGGGATCCACTGAAGCTTTCTTT. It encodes CASSPRQGSTEAFF.

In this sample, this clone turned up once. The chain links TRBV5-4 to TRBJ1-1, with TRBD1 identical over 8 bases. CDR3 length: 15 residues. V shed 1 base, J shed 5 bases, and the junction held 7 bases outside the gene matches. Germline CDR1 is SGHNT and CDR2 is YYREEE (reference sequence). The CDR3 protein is CASSLRDRRGTEAFF. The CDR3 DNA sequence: TGTGCCAGCAGCTTGCGGGACAGGCGGGGGACTGAAGCTTTCTTT.

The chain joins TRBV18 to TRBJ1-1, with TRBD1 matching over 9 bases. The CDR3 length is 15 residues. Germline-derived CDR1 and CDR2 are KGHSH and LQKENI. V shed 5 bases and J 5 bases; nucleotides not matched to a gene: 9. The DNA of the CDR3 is TGTGCCAGCTCAACTACCGGGACAGGGAGGACTGAAGCTTTCTTT. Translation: CASSTTGTGRTEAFF.

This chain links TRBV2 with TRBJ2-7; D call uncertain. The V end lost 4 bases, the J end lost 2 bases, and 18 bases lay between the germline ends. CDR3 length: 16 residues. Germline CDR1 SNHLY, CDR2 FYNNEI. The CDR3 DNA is TGTGCCAGCAGTGCGGAACAGCCGCCAATAACCTACGAGCAGTACTTC. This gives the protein CASSAEQPPITYEQYF.

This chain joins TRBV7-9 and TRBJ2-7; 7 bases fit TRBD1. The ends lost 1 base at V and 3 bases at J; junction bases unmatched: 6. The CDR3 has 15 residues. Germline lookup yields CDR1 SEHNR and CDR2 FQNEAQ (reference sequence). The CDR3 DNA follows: TGTGCCAGCAGCTTAGGGGTGGGACAGCGCTACGAGCAGTACTTC. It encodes CASSLGVGQRYEQYF.